This is a list of T cell receptor beta chains from one sample in a study of T cell responses to AZD1222 COVID-19 vaccine. Libraries were prepared by immunoSEQ multiplex PCR; TCRdb keeps only in-frame clonotypes and omits some of them. Here the sample spans about 140,000 clones, more than 90% being singletons. Sequencing used peripheral blood, obtained on day 0 of AZD1222 vaccination. The receptors stem from an adult in good health. The CDR3 runs from the conserved cysteine through the conserved F or W. A D gene is named only where the DNA matches it firmly. The listing skips clone size in some rows; elsewhere it reads once, few, many or a size class.

J gene,clone size,V gene,D gene,CDR3 protein,CDR3 DNA
TRBJ2-1,NA,TRBV28,NA,CAIRGGSRFEQFF,TGTGCCATCAGGGGCGGGAGCCGGTTTGAGCAGTTCTTC
TRBJ2-2,NA,TRBV28,TRBD1,CASSIPGQGFPELFF,TGTGCCAGCAGTATACCGGGACAGGGGTTCCCTGAGCTGTTTTTT
TRBJ2-1,NA,TRBV11-2,NA,CASSLDTVTEQFF,TGTGCCAGCAGCTTAGACACCGTTACGGAGCAGTTCTTC
TRBJ2-7,NA,TRBV27,TRBD2,CASSISSGTVSYEQYF,TGTGCCAGCAGTATCTCTAGCGGGACCGTCTCCTACGAGCAGTACTTC
TRBJ1-4,NA,TRBV7-8,NA,CASSPDKGGHEKLFF,TGTGCCAGCAGCCCCGATAAGGGGGGCCATGAAAAACTGTTTTTT
TRBJ1-6,NA,TRBV4-1,NA,CASSPRRFNSPLHF,TGCGCCAGCAGCCCCCGACGGTTCAATTCACCCCTCCACTTT
TRBJ2-7,NA,TRBV6-1,TRBD1,CASSDLYSGTGYEQYF,TGTGCCAGCAGTGACCTATATTCCGGGACAGGCTACGAGCAGTACTTC
TRBJ1-1,NA,TRBV20-1,NA,CSASNWAGTEAFF,TGCAGTGCTAGTAACTGGGCGGGGACTGAAGCTTTCTTT
TRBJ2-7,few,TRBV15,NA,CATSPAGWSDEQYF,TGTGCCACCAGCCCTGCAGGGTGGTCCGACGAGCAGTACTTC
TRBJ2-2,NA,TRBV7-9,TRBD2,CASTPRGLAGGAGELFF,TGTGCCAGCACTCCCAGAGGCCTGGCGGGAGGGGCCGGGGAGCTGTTTTTT
TRBJ1-3,NA,TRBV5-4,NA,CASSLDLSSGNTIYF,TGTGCCAGCAGCTTGGACCTGAGCTCTGGAAACACCATATATTTT
TRBJ2-7,NA,TRBV4-1,NA,CASSPRDGSYEQYF,TGCGCCAGCAGCCCCCGGGACGGCTCCTACGAGCAGTACTTC
TRBJ1-2,once,TRBV30,NA,CAWTSAASNYGYTF,TGTGCCTGGACATCGGCGGCATCTAACTATGGCTACACCTTC
TRBJ1-1,NA,TRBV28,NA,CASTQILKNTEAFF,TGTGCCAGCACCCAGATTTTGAAGAACACTGAAGCTTTCTTT
TRBJ2-1,few,TRBV28,TRBD2,CASRGLAGRNEQFF,TGTGCCTCCAGGGGACTAGCGGGCCGCAATGAGCAGTTCTTC
TRBJ2-5,NA,TRBV6-5,NA,CASSPGRYQETQYF,TGTGCCAGCAGCCCAGGACGGTACCAAGAGACCCAGTACTTC
TRBJ2-7,NA,TRBV2,TRBD1,CASTGTALREQYF,TGTGCCAGCACCGGGACAGCACTTAGGGAGCAGTACTTC
TRBJ1-2,NA,TRBV2,TRBD1,CASSEEGADGYTF,TGTGCCAGCAGTGAAGAGGGGGCCGATGGCTACACCTTC
TRBJ2-1,NA,TRBV19,NA,CASTRGAGEFINEQFF,TGTGCCAGTACCCGAGGGGCAGGGGAGTTTATCAATGAGCAGTTCTTC
TRBJ1-2,once,TRBV19,NA,CASSFTGTAYGYTF,TGTGCCAGTAGTTTCACCGGGACGGCGTATGGCTACACCTTC
TRBJ1-5,NA,TRBV7-8,NA,CASSASRGNQPQHF,TGTGCCAGCAGCGCAAGCAGGGGCAATCAGCCCCAGCATTTT
TRBJ2-1,NA,TRBV19,NA,CASSISGSYNEQFF,TGTGCCAGTAGTATTAGCGGCTCCTACAATGAGCAGTTCTTC
TRBJ1-2,NA,TRBV24-1,NA,CATSDNEQVFVSGYTF,TGTGCCACCAGTGATAACGAACAGGTGTTCGTTTCTGGCTACACCTTC
TRBJ1-4,NA,TRBV2,NA,CASSDRGREKLFF,TGTGCCAGCAGTGACAGGGGCCGGGAAAAACTGTTTTTT
TRBJ2-3,NA,TRBV5-6,TRBD2,CASSGGGPLTDTQYF,TGTGCCAGCAGCGGCGGGGGGCCCCTCACAGATACGCAGTATTTT
TRBJ1-2,NA,TRBV2,NA,CAGRRVQGYTF,TGTGCCGGTCGCAGGGTGCAGGGCTACACCTTC